Given below is one TCR beta chain in context. The antigen remains undetermined. Assay: immunoSEQ multiplex PCR; the TCRdb copy retains only in-frame clones and omits some. Of 110,000 to 150,000 clones in the sample, 92% were seen once. V lost 2 bases and J lost 1, with 8 bases in between. Germline CDR1 is MNHNS and CDR2 is SASEGT. The CDR3 is 15 residues long. These data come from a study of T cell responses to AZD1222 COVID-19 vaccine. Looking at the study overall: Pooling was applied to second doses at about 4 or about 12 weeks.

Notes on the study in general: In all cases, repertoires were sampled only after the peak T cell response. At baseline, just a handful of AZD1222 recipients tested seropositive. White British donors predominated, females outnumbered males, and clonal diversity was possibly underestimated.

The sample consisted of peripheral blood, taken on day 0 of AZD1222 vaccination. This TCR was sampled from an adult in good health. The chain has TRBV6-1 and TRBJ2-2; D not resolved. The CDR3 is CASSEMRGNTGELFF. The CDR3 coding sequence is TGTGCCAGCAGTGAAATGAGAGGGAACACCGGGGAGCTGTTTTTT.